This T cell receptor (beta chain) was found in a study of blood T cell repertoires in COVID-19. Across the whole study: PBMCs, B-cell-depleted T cells, or T cells were the source of the cDNA or gDNA that made up the material.

Adults between roughly 18 and 89 years of age took part from some 25 US areas. Recovery meant two consecutive negative NP/OP PCR tests, professional clearance, or resolved symptoms. V shed 4 bases and J shed 0 bases, with 15 bases lying between them. The CDR3 sequence is 16 residues long. Looked up from germline, CDR1 is SGHRS and CDR2 is YFSETQ. This table comes from immunoSEQ multiplex PCR, and its TCRdb copy is limited to in-frame clones, with some not included. The sample includes roughly 290,000 clones, about 89% seen only once; the top ten take 1.5% to 2%. This clone has just a few counts. This clonotype was sampled from a woman in her forties who had recovered from COVID-19. What was sequenced was PBMCs or T cells enriched from blood (not recorded which). The chain couples TRBV5-1 to TRBJ2-3, with D unresolved. The CDR3 DNA reads TGCGCCAGCAGCCCCGACCCAGGTACTAGCACAGATACGCAGTATTTT. Translation gives CASSPDPGTSTDTQYF.